Each of the 10 T cell receptor beta chains below was sequenced from the same sample in a study of blood T cell repertoires in COVID-19. Assay: immunoSEQ multiplex PCR; the TCRdb copy retains only in-frame clones and omits some. The table lists about 59,000 clones, 65% to 90% of them singletons. The sample consisted of peripheral blood. The receptors were sampled from a human donor in a cohort sampled during active COVID-19.

J is TRBJ2-5 and V is TRBV25-1, with D possibly matching TRBD2 (5 bases). V dropped 10 bases and J dropped 0 bases, with 9 bases sitting between them. Looked up from germline, CDR1 is MGHDK and CDR2 is SYGVNS. The CDR3 has 12 residues. DNA of the CDR3: TGTGCCATACCGAGGGACCAAGAGACCCAGTACTTC. Translating gives CAIPRDQETQYF.

This chain links TRBV7-2 with TRBJ1-5; the D gene is possibly TRBD1 (6 bases). V was pared by 4 bases and J by 3 bases, with 13 bases between. This CDR3 region has 15 residues. Germline V gives CDR1 SGHTA, CDR2 FQGNSA. This chain's CDR3 is CASSSSYRANQPQHF. In DNA, the CDR3 is TGTGCCAGCAGCTCTTCCTACAGGGCCAATCAGCCCCAGCATTTT.

The chain is built from TRBV10-3 and TRBJ2-7; 9 bases align to TRBD1. CDR1 and CDR2 from the germline V gene are ENHRY and SYGVKD. The J segment lost 3 bases and the V segment lost 6 bases, leaving 3 bases of the junction unmatched. This CDR3 contains 13 residues. CDR3 loop: CAIRGTGSYEQYF. CDR3 DNA sequence: TGTGCCATCAGAGGGACAGGGAGCTACGAGCAGTACTTC.

This chain connects TRBV19 to TRBJ2-1; TRBD2 agrees at 15 bases. The CDR3 has 18 amino acids. V shed 3 bases, J shed 0 bases, and the junction held 3 bases outside the gene matches. Germline V lookup: CDR1 LNHDA, CDR2 SQIVND (reference sequence). DNA of the CDR3: TGTGCCAGTAGTATTGGACTAGCGGGGGGGAGCTCCTACAATGAGCAGTTCTTC. Protein sequence: CASSIGLAGGSSYNEQFF.

V usage is TRBV14 and J usage is TRBJ2-2, with D possibly being TRBD1 (5 bases). This CDR3 spans 13 amino acids. Trimming stripped 3 bases from V and 5 bases from J, with 7 bases between. Germline V CDR1 and CDR2: SGHDN, FVKESK. CDR3: CASSHYRTGELFF. CDR3 sequence (DNA): TGTGCCAGCAGCCATTACAGGACCGGGGAGCTGTTTTTT.

The CDR3 DNA sequence: TGTGCCAGCACTGCCGACAGGGGCTGTCATGGCTACACCTTC. Translation: CASTADRGCHGYTF. V usage is TRBV6-8 and J usage is TRBJ1-2; 8 bases agree with TRBD1. This CDR3 spans 14 amino acids. J was trimmed by 6 bases and V by 7 bases; bases with no gene match: 10. Germline-derived CDR1 and CDR2 are MNHGY and SAAAGT.

The genes are TRBV4-1 and TRBJ2-3; 8 bases match TRBD1. This CDR3 contains 17 residues. The junction had 11 bases not matched to a gene; V was cut back by 5 bases and J by 1 base. Germline V gene sequence: CDR1 MGHRA, CDR2 YSYEKL. This CDR3 reads CASSGTGGRPRTDTQYF. The CDR3 DNA follows: TGCGCCAGCAGCGGAACAGGGGGACGTCCTCGCACAGATACGCAGTATTTT.

The chain carries TRBV3-1 (or the pseudogene TRBV3-2) and TRBJ2-2; 10 bases agree with TRBD1. J gave up 6 bases and V 1 base, and 5 bases lay outside the gene matches. Germline CDR1 and CDR2: LGHDT and YNNKEL (reference sequence). This CDR3 region has 16 residues. CDR3 DNA sequence: TGTGCCAGCAGCCAAGTCGCCGGGACAGGGGCCGGGGAGCTGTTTTTT. Protein: CASSQVAGTGAGELFF.

The chain carries TRBV24-1 and TRBJ2-7, with 9 bases lining up with TRBD1. J was trimmed by 6 bases and V by 3 bases; bases with no gene match: 8. Germline values: CDR1 KGHDR, CDR2 SFDVKD. There are 15 residues in the CDR3. The CDR3 region is CATSDTGTGLIEQYF. The CDR3, as DNA: TGTGCCACCAGTGATACCGGGACAGGGCTGATCGAGCAGTACTTC.

The chain uses TRBV7-9 and TRBJ2-2; 8 bases map to TRBD1. Per germline, CDR1 SEHNR and CDR2 FQNEAQ (reference sequence). There are 15 residues in the CDR3. V was clipped by 2 bases and J by 4 bases; unmatched bases: 3. This chain's CDR3 is CASSLTGGFTGELFF. The CDR3 DNA is TGTGCCAGCAGCTTAACAGGGGGGTTCACCGGGGAGCTGTTTTTT.